This T cell receptor beta chain was captured in a study of blood T cells in healthy people across ages. Collection of 9.5 to 10 milliliters of peripheral blood was performed for each donor. Every sample had a minimum of 6.5 million PBMCs isolated. PCR was performed a second time for roughly 7 to 12 cycles using a sample-barcoded 5' primer and a J-beta primer mix. TCRdb re-derived calls from the 5' RACE reads in MiXCR, one entry per CDR3 protein. Of 700,000 to 1,000,000 distinct CDR3 sequences in the sample, 44% were seen once. On this clonotype itself: Its specificity is unknown. This clone may be a read error of a much larger clone one base away.

Trimming removed 10 bases at V and 2 bases at J, with 15 bases between. CDR3 length: 15 residues. Looked up from germline, CDR1 is MNHNY and CDR2 is SVGAGI (reference sequence). Study-wide points: Older age coincided with a roughly linear decline in TCR beta diversity per million T cells. Any changes in expanded clonotypes were possibly confounded, as donor CMV status remained unknown.

The clonotype was recovered from a man in his sixties in good health. Specimen: blood. V and J are TRBV6-6 and TRBJ2-6; TRBD2 might be the D (5 bases). The CDR3 loop reads CANNRLGAGANVLTF. CDR3 nucleotide sequence: TGTGCCAACAACCGACTGGGAGCTGGGGCCAACGTCCTGACTTTC.